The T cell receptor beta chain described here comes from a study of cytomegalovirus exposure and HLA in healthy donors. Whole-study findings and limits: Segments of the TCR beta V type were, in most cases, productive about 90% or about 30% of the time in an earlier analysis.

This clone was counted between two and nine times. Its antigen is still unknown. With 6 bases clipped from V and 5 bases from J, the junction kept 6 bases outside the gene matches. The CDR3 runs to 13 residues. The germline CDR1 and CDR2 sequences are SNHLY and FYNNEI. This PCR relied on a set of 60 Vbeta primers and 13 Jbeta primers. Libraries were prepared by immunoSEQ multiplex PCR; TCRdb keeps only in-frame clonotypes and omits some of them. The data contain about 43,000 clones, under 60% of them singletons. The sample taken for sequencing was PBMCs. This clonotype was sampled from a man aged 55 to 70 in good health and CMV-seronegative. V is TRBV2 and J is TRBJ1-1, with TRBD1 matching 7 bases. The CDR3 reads CASSDNRGTEAFF. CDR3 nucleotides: TGTGCCAGCAGCGACAACAGGGGAACTGAAGCTTTCTTT.